These 10 T cell receptor beta chains share one sample of origin, sequenced in a study of blood T cells in healthy people across ages. A sample-barcoded 5' primer and a J-beta primer mix were used in a second PCR of roughly 7 to 12 cycles. TCRdb re-called the 5' RACE reads with MiXCR, one entry per CDR3 protein. The table lists 1.5 million to 1.9 million distinct CDR3 sequences, less than 45% of them singletons. The sequencing input was blood. These receptors were obtained from a woman aged 18-29 years in good health.

Only a few counts were recorded for this clonotype. The rearrangement links TRBV7-2 to TRBJ1-2; 10 bases align to TRBD1. Germline V lookup: CDR1 SGHTA, CDR2 FQGNSA. The CDR3 covers 18 residues. V shed 3 bases, J shed 4 bases, and the junction held 14 bases outside the gene matches. CDR3 DNA: TGTGCCAGCAGCTTGGTAGTGACAGGGGGCCTCAGCGGCTATGGCTACACCTTC. Translated, it gives CASSLVVTGGLSGYGYTF.

There are a few counts of this clonotype. The genes are TRBV7-2 and TRBJ2-5; either TRBD1 or TRBD2 may supply D (5 bases each). Trimming pared 6 bases from V and 2 bases from J, leaving 19 bases between. Germline-derived CDR1 and CDR2 are SGHTA and FQGNSA. There are 16 residues in the CDR3. CDR3 DNA: TGTGCCAGCAGACGTTCCGGGGCAGGTCTTCAAGAGACCCAGTACTTC. It specifies CASRRSGAGLQETQYF.

This chain connects TRBV7-2 to TRBJ1-2, with D perhaps TRBD1 (5 bases). V was shortened by 1 base and J by 3 bases, with 15 bases between the two germline ends. The CDR3 loop spans 16 amino acids. Germline CDR1 SGHTA, CDR2 FQGNSA. The CDR3 nucleotides read TGTGCCAGCAGCTTAGGGATGGGGCTGGGACACTATGGCTACACCTTC. It specifies CASSLGMGLGHYGYTF.

The chain recombines TRBV6-5 with TRBJ1-2; D possibly corresponds to TRBD1 (5 bases). Germline V CDR1 and CDR2: MNHEY, SVGAGI. The CDR3 runs 15 residues. Trimming left V 4 bases short and J 0 bases short, with 12 bases between. The chain's CDR3 is CASSSVGGPNYGYTF. The CDR3 region has the DNA TGTGCCAGCAGTTCCGTCGGGGGACCTAACTATGGCTACACCTTC.

This clonotype was counted between two and nine times. This chain joins TRBV7-9 and TRBJ1-5; D is uncertain. The CDR3 contains 15 residues. Between the trimmed V and J ends, which lost 11 bases and 3 bases, there was a span of 20 bases. Looked up from germline, CDR1 is SEHNR and CDR2 is FQNEAQ (reference sequence). The CDR3 coding sequence is TGTGCCTCCCCGGTTTGTTCGGGGAACAATCAGCCCCAGCATTTT. As protein: CASPVCSGNNQPQHF.

The chain carries TRBV7-2 and TRBJ2-3, with TRBD2 identical over 13 bases. Germline values: CDR1 SGHTA, CDR2 FQGNSA. V lost 5 bases, J lost 3 bases, and 11 bases stayed unmatched. The CDR3 length is 18 residues. CDR3 nucleotide sequence: TGTGCCAGCAGCGGTTGGATACTAGCGGGGGGGAGGACAGATACGCAGTATTTT. Translation gives CASSGWILAGGRTDTQYF.

The table lists this clonotype with a few counts. V usage is TRBV10-3 and J usage is TRBJ2-2, with D perhaps given as TRBD1 or TRBD2 (5 bases each). Deletions cut 8 bases from V and 11 bases from J, with 12 bases between. Germline assignment: CDR1 ENHRY and CDR2 SYGVKD. The CDR3 has 11 residues. The CDR3 reads CAIGGGPELFF. The CDR3 DNA reads TGTGCCATCGGGGGTGGGCCCGAGCTGTTTTTT.

Only a few counts were recorded for this clonotype. The chain links TRBV12-3 or TRBV12-4 to TRBJ1-2, with D possibly TRBD1 on 6 matching bases. Trimming took 3 bases from V and 7 from J, leaving 15 bases between them. The CDR3 sequence is 14 residues long. The CDR3 loop reads CASSLGGGQSGYTF. In DNA, the CDR3 is TGTGCCAGCAGTTTGGGTGGGGGGCAGAGTGGCTACACCTTC.

This rearrangement joins TRBV7-2 to TRBJ2-6; maybe TRBD1 (6 bases). Trimming removed 5 bases from V and 3 bases from J, with 20 bases in between. The CDR3 covers 18 residues. In germline, CDR1 is SGHTA, CDR2 FQGNSA. The CDR3 DNA reads as TGTGCCAGCAGCCACTCGAGGCTCAGGGGCGATGGGGCCAACGTCCTGACTTTC. Its protein is CASSHSRLRGDGANVLTF.

This clonotype was counted between two and nine times. V usage is TRBV28 and J usage is TRBJ2-1; the D is unclear. V shed 6 bases and J shed 3 bases, with 18 bases lying between them. The CDR3 extends over 16 amino acids. Germline V gives CDR1 MDHEN, CDR2 SYDVKM. In nucleotides, the CDR3 is TGTGCCAGCAGGGGCCCTTTTGCTAGGAACTACAATGAGCAGTTCTTC. Translation gives CASRGPFARNYNEQFF.